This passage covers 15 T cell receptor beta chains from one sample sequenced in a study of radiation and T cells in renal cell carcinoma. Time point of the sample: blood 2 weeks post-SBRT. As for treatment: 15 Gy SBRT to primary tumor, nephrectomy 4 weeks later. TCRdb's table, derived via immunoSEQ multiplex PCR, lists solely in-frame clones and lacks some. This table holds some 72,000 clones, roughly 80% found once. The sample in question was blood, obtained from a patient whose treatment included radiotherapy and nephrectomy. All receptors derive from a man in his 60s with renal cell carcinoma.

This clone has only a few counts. CDR3 sequence (DNA): TGTGCCAGCAGCGCCTCGGGAGGGACCATTCAAGAGACCCAGTACTTC. Translating it yields CASSASGGTIQETQYF. The V and J genes are TRBV9 and TRBJ2-5, with 8 nucleotides matching TRBD2. V lost 3 bases and J lost 2; bases outside the gene matches: 9. The CDR3 length is 16 residues. The germline CDR1 and CDR2 sequences are SGDLS and YYNGEE.

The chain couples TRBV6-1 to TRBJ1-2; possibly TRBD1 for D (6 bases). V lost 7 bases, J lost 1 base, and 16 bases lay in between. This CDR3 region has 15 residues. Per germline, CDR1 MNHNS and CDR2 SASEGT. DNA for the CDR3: TGTGCCAGCACCGGAGGACAGACTAGTAACTATGGCTACACCTTC. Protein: CASTGGQTSNYGYTF.

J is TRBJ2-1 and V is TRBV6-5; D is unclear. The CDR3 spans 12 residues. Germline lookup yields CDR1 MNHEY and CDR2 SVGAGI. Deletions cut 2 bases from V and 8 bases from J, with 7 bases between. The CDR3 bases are TGTGCCAGCAGTTACGGCTCGGATGAGCAGTTCTTC. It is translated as CASSYGSDEQFF.

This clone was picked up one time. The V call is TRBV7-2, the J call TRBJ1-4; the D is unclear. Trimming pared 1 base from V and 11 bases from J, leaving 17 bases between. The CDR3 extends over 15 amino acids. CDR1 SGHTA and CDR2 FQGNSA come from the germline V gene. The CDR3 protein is CASSLEKLGLGKLFF. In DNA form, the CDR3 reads TGTGCCAGCAGCTTAGAAAAGCTCGGATTGGGGAAACTGTTTTTT.

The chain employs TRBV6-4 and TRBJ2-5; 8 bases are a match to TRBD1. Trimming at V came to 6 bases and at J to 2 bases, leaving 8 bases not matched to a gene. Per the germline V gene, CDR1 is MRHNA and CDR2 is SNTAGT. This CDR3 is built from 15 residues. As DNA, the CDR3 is TGTGCCAGCAGCCCGTCCAGGGGGCCTCAAGAGACCCAGTACTTC. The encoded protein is CASSPSRGPQETQYF.

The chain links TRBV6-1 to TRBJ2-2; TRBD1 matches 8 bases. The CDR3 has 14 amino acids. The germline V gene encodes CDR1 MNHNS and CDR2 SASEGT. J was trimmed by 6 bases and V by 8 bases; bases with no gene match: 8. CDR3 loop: CASSPGGASGELFF. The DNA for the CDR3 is TGTGCCAGCTCCCCAGGGGGCGCATCCGGGGAGCTGTTTTTT.

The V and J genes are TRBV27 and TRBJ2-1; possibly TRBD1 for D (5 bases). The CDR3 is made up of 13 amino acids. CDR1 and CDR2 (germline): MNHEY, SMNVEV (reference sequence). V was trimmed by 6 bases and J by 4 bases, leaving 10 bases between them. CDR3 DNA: TGTGCCAGCAGCTCGACAGTTTACAATGAGCAGTTCTTC. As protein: CASSSTVYNEQFF.

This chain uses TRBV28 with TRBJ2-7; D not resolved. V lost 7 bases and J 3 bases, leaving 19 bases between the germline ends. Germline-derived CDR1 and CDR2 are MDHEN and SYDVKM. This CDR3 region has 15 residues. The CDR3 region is CASTSVAGTFYEQYF. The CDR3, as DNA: TGTGCCAGCACATCCGTTGCCGGAACGTTCTACGAGCAGTACTTC.

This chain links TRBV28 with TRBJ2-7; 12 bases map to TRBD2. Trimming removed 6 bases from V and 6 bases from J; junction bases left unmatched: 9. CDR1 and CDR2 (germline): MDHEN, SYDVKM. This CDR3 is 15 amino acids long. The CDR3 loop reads CASRSRLAGAVEQYF. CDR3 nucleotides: TGTGCCAGCAGATCCCGACTAGCGGGAGCCGTCGAGCAGTACTTC.

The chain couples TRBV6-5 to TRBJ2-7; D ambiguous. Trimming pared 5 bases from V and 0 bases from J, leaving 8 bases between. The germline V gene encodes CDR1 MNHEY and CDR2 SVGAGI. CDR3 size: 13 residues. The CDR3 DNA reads TGTGCCAGCAGTAGGACCTTCTCCTACGAGCAGTACTTC. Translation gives CASSRTFSYEQYF.

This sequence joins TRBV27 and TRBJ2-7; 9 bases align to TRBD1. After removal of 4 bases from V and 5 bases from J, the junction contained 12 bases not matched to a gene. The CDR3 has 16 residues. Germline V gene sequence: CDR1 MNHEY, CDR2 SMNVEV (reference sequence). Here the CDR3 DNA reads TGTGCCAGCAGTTCGACCCGGGACAGGGAAGTGGACGAGCAGTACTTC. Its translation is CASSSTRDREVDEQYF.

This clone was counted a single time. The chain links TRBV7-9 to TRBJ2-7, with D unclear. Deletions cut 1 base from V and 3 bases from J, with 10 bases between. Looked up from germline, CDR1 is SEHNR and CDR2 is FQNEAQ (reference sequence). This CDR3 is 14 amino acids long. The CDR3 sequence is CASSLVGNLYEQYF. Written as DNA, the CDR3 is TGTGCCAGCAGCTTAGTTGGCAACCTCTACGAGCAGTACTTC. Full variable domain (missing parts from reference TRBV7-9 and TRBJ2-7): DTGVSQNPRHKITKRGQNVTFRCDPISEHNRLYWYRQTLGQGPEFLTYFQNEAQLEKSRLLSDRFSAERPKGSFSTLEIQRTEQGDSAMYLCASSLVGNLYEQYFGPGTRLTVT.

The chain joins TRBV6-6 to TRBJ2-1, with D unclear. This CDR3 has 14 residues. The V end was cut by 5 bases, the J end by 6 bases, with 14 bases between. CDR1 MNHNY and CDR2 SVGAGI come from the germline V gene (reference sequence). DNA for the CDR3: TGTGCCAGCAGTACGCGAACCCCAACCAATGAGCAGTTCTTC. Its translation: CASSTRTPTNEQFF.

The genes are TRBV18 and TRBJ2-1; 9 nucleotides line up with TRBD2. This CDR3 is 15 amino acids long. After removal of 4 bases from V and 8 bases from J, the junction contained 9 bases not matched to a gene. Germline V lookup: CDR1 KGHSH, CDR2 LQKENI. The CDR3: CASSLGGRAVDEQFF. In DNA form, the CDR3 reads TGTGCCAGCTCACTCGGCGGGAGGGCCGTGGATGAGCAGTTCTTC.

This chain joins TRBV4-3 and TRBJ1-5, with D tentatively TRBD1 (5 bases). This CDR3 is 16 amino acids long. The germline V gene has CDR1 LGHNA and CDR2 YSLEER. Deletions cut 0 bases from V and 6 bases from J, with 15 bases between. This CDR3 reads CASSQDLQGGFQPQHF. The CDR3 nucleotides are TGCGCCAGCAGCCAAGATCTGCAGGGTGGATTTCAGCCCCAGCATTTT.